These T cell receptor beta chains were read from a single sample in a study of CD8+CD57+ T cells in acquired aplastic anemia. TCRdb used MiXCR to reprocess the reads, holding one entry per CDR3 protein. The table lists about 170,000 distinct CDR3 sequences, approximately 60% of them singletons. Sequenced material: sorted CD4+, CD8+, or CD8+CD57+ T cells (not recorded which) from PBMCs. These receptors were obtained from a human donor in good health. Both conserved end residues are part of each CDR3. A D gene is named only where the DNA matches it firmly. Clone size is shown for a subset of rows, as once, few, many or a class of expanded clone.

CDR3aa	CDR3nt	j_gene	abundance	d_gene	v_gene
CASSPYRDYRYEQYF	TGTGCCAGCAGCCCGTACCGGGACTACCGCTACGAGCAGTACTTC	TRBJ2-7	many	TRBD2	TRBV9
CASSTLTGGTADTQYF	TGTGCCAGTAGTACCCTGACTGGTGGGACGGCAGATACGCAGTATTTT	TRBJ2-3	-	-	TRBV19
CATSADGFQETQHF	TGTGCCACCAGTGCGGACGGTTTCCAAGAGACCCAGCATTTT	TRBJ1-5	-	-	TRBV24-1
CASSVGENEQFF	TGTGCCAGCAGCGTAGGCGAAAACGAGCAGTTCTTC	TRBJ2-1	-	-	TRBV7-3
CASSGTGGMGTGELFF	TGTGCCAGCAGCGGAACAGGGGGCATGGGCACCGGGGAGCTGTTTTTT	TRBJ2-2	many	TRBD1	TRBV9
CAISDPETGAPEAFF	TGTGCCATCAGTGACCCTGAGACAGGGGCCCCTGAAGCTTTCTTT	TRBJ1-1	-	TRBD1	TRBV10-3
CASSSAGIYNEQFF	TGTGCCAGCAGTTCAGCGGGGATCTACAATGAGCAGTTCTTC	TRBJ2-1	once	TRBD2	TRBV12-3/TRBV12-4
CASSLVPAGQTEAFF	TGCGCCAGCAGCTTGGTCCCCGCAGGGCAAACTGAAGCTTTCTTT	TRBJ1-1	-	-	TRBV5-1
CASLGGVGQETQYF	TGTGCCAGCCTTGGGGGGGTTGGGCAAGAGACCCAGTACTTC	TRBJ2-5	-	TRBD2	TRBV2
CASSQQGVLNQPQHF	TGCGCCAGCAGCCAGCAGGGGGTATTGAATCAGCCCCAGCATTTT	TRBJ1-5	many	TRBD1	TRBV4-1
CASSQTGTSGSGTDTQYF	TGTGCCAGCAGCCAAACCGGGACTAGCGGAAGTGGAACAGATACGCAGTATTTT	TRBJ2-3	many	TRBD2	TRBV9